This T cell receptor beta chain was retrieved from a study of healthy donors' naive CD4 and CD8 T cells. Overall study findings and caveats: Roughly 13% of CD4/CD8 propensity variance appeared explained by V, J and CDR3 charge.

For this clonotype: Its cognate antigen is unknown.

TCR libraries were built from about 0.55 ug of total RNA by linear amplification. Original analysis: Tens of thousands of TCR alpha transcripts were sequenced from four or five healthy donors. From the reads, TCRdb called clonotypes with MiXCR, one entry per CDR3 protein. TCRdb's processing, not the authors' own work, is the source of the V and J calls. The data hold 200,000 or so distinct CDR3 sequences, with about 70% observed a single time. Trimming cost V 5 bases and J 9 bases, with 13 bases left between them. The CDR3 is made up of 12 amino acids. Germline CDR1 and CDR2: SGHVS and FQNEAQ. The TCR was taken from a pool of human donors in good health; the sample pools cells from several healthy donors. The chain joins TRBV7-8 to TRBJ2-5, with D uncertain. Sequences were obtained from naive CD4+ and CD8+ T cells sorted from blood, pooled from several donors. This CDR3 is CASSPGSPAQYF. The CDR3 DNA reads TGTGCCAGCAGCCCTGGCTCACCGGCCCAGTACTTC.